The 20 T cell receptor beta chains below were found in one sample sequenced in a study of shared clonotypes between healthy human individuals. The data were produced by immunoSEQ multiplex PCR, yet TCRdb's version contains in-frame clones alone and is incomplete. This sample has around 940,000 clones, with 60% to 85% found just once. The sequencing sample was made of memory CD4+ T cells sorted from blood. As for subset: CD45RA-negative fraction. These receptors were collected from a man in his late teens or twenties in good health.

The chain combines TRBV7-9 with TRBJ1-1, with D uncertain. Germline CDR1 and CDR2: SEHNR and FQNEAQ (reference sequence). V was cut by 1 base and J by 7 bases, with 10 bases left in between. The CDR3 is 13 residues long. The CDR3 region is CASSLVAVREAFF. CDR3 bases: TGTGCCAGCAGCTTAGTTGCGGTTCGTGAAGCTTTCTTT. The complete variable domain, with remaining parts taken from reference TRBV7-9 and TRBJ1-1, reads DTGVSQNPRHKITKRGQNVTFRCDPISEHNRLYWYRQTLGQGPEFLTYFQNEAQLEKSRLLSDRFSAERPKGSFSTLEIQRTEQGDSAMYLCASSLVAVREAFFGQGTRLTVV.

This clone showed up just once. The genes are TRBV7-3 and TRBJ2-1; D call uncertain. Trimming took off 5 bases at V and 0 bases at J, with 14 bases between the two ends. The CDR3 has 16 residues. Germline CDR1 SGHTA, CDR2 FQGTGA. This CDR3 reads CASSLRPTSSYNEQFF. The CDR3 DNA follows: TGTGCCAGCAGCCTTAGACCTACCAGCTCCTACAATGAGCAGTTCTTC.

This chain uses TRBV21-1 with TRBJ1-5; the D call TRBD1 from the table was never checked on the DNA. TRBV21-1 is annotated as a pseudogene. The CDR3 has 17 residues. The CDR3 coding sequence is TGTGCCAGCAGCAAAGTGATGACACAGGGGGCTGATCAGCCCCAGCATTTT. It encodes CASSKVMTQGADQPQHF.

As to this clone: Other DNA sequences of this sample code for an identical CDR3. The gene calls are TRBV6-6 and TRBJ1-1; D gene unclear. The length of the CDR3 is 11 residues. Deletions cut 8 bases from V and 5 bases from J, with 9 bases between. In germline, CDR1 is MNHNY, CDR2 SVGAGI (reference sequence). As DNA, the CDR3 is TGTGCCAGCCGCGGAAATACTGAAGCTTTCTTT. This translates into CASRGNTEAFF.

V and J are TRBV11-2 and TRBJ2-3, with TRBD1 matching 7 bases. The trim removed 4 bases at V and 5 bases at J, leaving 12 bases unmatched. In germline, CDR1 is SGHAT, CDR2 FQNNGV. There are 16 residues in the CDR3. CDR3 region: CASSSGDRADVDTQYF. The DNA of the CDR3 is TGTGCCAGCAGCTCCGGTGACAGGGCTGATGTAGATACGCAGTATTTT. Full variable domain (missing parts from reference TRBV11-2 and TRBJ2-3): EAGVAQSPRYKIIEKRQSVAFWCNPISGHATLYWYQQILGQGPKLLIQFQNNGVVDDSQLPKDRFSAERLKGVDSTLKIQPAKLEDSAVYLCASSSGDRADVDTQYFGPGTRLTVL.

This clone was counted only a few times. The gene calls are TRBV1 and TRBJ1-2; the table names TRBD1, a call not compared with the DNA. TRBV1 is listed as a pseudogene. The CDR3 runs 11 residues. The CDR3 is CTSPVAYGYTF. The CDR3 bases are TGCACCAGCCCAGTGGCCTATGGCTACACCTTC.

In the case of this clone: Other nucleotide sequences from this sample produce the same CDR3. The V gene is TRBV5-4, the J gene TRBJ2-7; 8 bases line up with TRBD1. The CDR3 consists of 14 residues. CDR1 is SGHNT, CDR2 YYREEE, per germline (reference sequence). With V trimmed by 0 bases and J by 2 bases, 1 base remained unmatched. The CDR3, as DNA: TGTGCCAGCAGCTTGGCAGGGGGCCCCTACGAGCAGTACTTC. The encoded protein is CASSLAGGPYEQYF.

The chain uses TRBV28 and TRBJ1-2; D ambiguous. Germline V gene data show CDR1 as MDHEN and CDR2 as SYDVKM. The V end was cut by 1 base, the J end by 5 bases, with 8 bases between. The CDR3 spans 13 residues. The CDR3 region is CASSLLRQYGYTF. In DNA, the CDR3 is TGTGCCAGCAGTTTATTGCGGCAGTATGGCTACACCTTC.

The genes are TRBV7-9 and TRBJ1-6; D unresolved. The V gene lost 4 bases and the J gene lost 6 bases, with 16 bases spanning the gap. This CDR3 spans 16 amino acids. Germline lookup yields CDR1 SEHNR and CDR2 FQNEAQ (reference sequence). CDR3 DNA sequence: TGTGCCAGCAGCTCCTCAGATATCCCCATTAATTCACCCCTCCACTTT. Translation gives CASSSSDIPINSPLHF. Full variable domain (remainder filled in from reference TRBV7-9 and TRBJ1-6): DTGVSQNPRHKITKRGQNVTFRCDPISEHNRLYWYRQTLGQGPEFLTYFQNEAQLEKSRLLSDRFSAERPKGSFSTLEIQRTEQGDSAMYLCASSSSDIPINSPLHFGNGTRLTVT.

The chain recombines TRBV28 with TRBJ2-7; 7 bases align to TRBD1. The length of the CDR3 is 12 residues. With V trimmed by 3 bases and J by 6 bases, 2 bases remained unmatched. Per the germline V gene, CDR1 is MDHEN and CDR2 is SYDVKM. DNA of the CDR3: TGTGCCAGCAGTTTCAACAGGGGCGAGCAGTACTTC. Its protein product is CASSFNRGEQYF.

The chain carries TRBV6-5 and TRBJ2-2; TRBD1 matches 9 bases. This CDR3 comprises 15 residues. Germline V gene sequence: CDR1 MNHEY, CDR2 SVGAGI. V lost 6 bases and J lost 1; bases outside the gene matches: 3. The CDR3 nucleotides read TGTGCCAGCAGGATGGACAGGGGGAACACCGGGGAGCTGTTTTTT. This encodes CASRMDRGNTGELFF.

This clone was detected once. The J gene is TRBJ2-5, the V gene TRBV7-2, with D perhaps matching TRBD1 or TRBD2 (6 bases each). The V end lost 5 bases, the J end lost 4 bases, and 17 bases lay between the germline ends. CDR1 is SGHTA, CDR2 FQGNSA, per germline. This CDR3 has 15 amino acids. As DNA, the CDR3 is TGTGCCAGCAGCCCGGATTCCGGAGGGGGAGAGACCCAGTACTTC. This sequence encodes CASSPDSGGGETQYF.

The chain couples TRBV19 to TRBJ1-5; no clear D. V lost 6 bases, J lost 0 bases, and 15 bases lay in between. In germline, CDR1 is LNHDA, CDR2 SQIVND (reference sequence). The CDR3 has 16 amino acids. Here the CDR3 DNA reads TGTGCCAGTAGAACCCTAGGAGGATATAGCAATCAGCCCCAGCATTTT. Translating it yields CASRTLGGYSNQPQHF.

The chain employs TRBV5-1 and TRBJ2-7, with TRBD2 identical over 8 bases. V lost 1 base and J lost 1; bases outside the gene matches: 16. The CDR3 is made up of 19 amino acids. Germline values: CDR1 SGHRS, CDR2 YFSETQ. CDR3 sequence reads: CASSLYPVGDGGVSYEQYF. DNA for the CDR3: TGCGCCAGCAGCTTGTACCCCGTGGGGGACGGGGGGGTTTCCTACGAGCAGTACTTC.

V usage is TRBV27 and J usage is TRBJ2-7, with 10 bases identical to TRBD1. V lost 2 bases to trimming and J lost 4 bases; unmatched junction nucleotides: 8. This CDR3 spans 16 amino acids. Per germline, CDR1 MNHEY and CDR2 SMNVEV (reference sequence). The CDR3 sequence is CASSLPLGTGDYEQYF. CDR3 nucleotides: TGTGCCAGCAGTTTACCCCTCGGGACAGGGGATTACGAGCAGTACTTC.

This chain connects TRBV9 to TRBJ1-1, with D possibly matching TRBD1 (6 bases). CDR3 length: 15 amino acids. CDR1 is SGDLS, CDR2 YYNGEE, per germline. Trimming removed 4 bases at V and 4 bases at J, with 17 bases between. The chain's CDR3 is CASSSRGAFGTEAFF. CDR3 nucleotides: TGTGCCAGCAGCTCTCGGGGGGCTTTTGGCACTGAAGCTTTCTTT.

This clone was recorded a few times. The chain employs TRBV6-6 and TRBJ1-6; no reliable D call. CDR3 length equals 14 residues. Per the germline V gene, CDR1 is MNHNY and CDR2 is SVGAGI (reference sequence). Trimming took off 5 bases at V and 8 bases at J, with 13 bases between the two ends. The CDR3 nucleotides read TGTGCCAGCAGTCTCGAGGGAAGGGATTCACCCCTCCACTTT. This sequence encodes CASSLEGRDSPLHF.

On this clone: Given a far larger clone just one base away, this is likely a sequencing read error. The chain carries TRBV11-3 and TRBJ1-1; D remains unclear. Trimming shortened V by 0 bases and J by 1 base, and 3 bases separated the two germline ends. Germline-derived CDR1 and CDR2 are SGHNT and YENEEA. CDR3 size: 13 residues. The CDR3 protein is CASSLDQNTEAFF. The CDR3 DNA is TGTGCCAGCAGCTTAGACCAGAACACTGAAGCTTTCTTT. Full variable domain (rest looked up from reference TRBV11-3 and TRBJ1-1): EAGVVQSPRYKIIEKKQPVAFWCNPISGHNTLYWYLQNLGQGPELLIRYENEEAVDDSQLPKDRFSAERLKGVDSTLKIQPAELGDSAVYLCASSLDQNTEAFFGQGTRLTVV.

With regard to this clone: Other DNA sequences within the sample encode an identical CDR3. The genes are TRBV5-6 and TRBJ1-6, with TRBD1 matching over 8 bases. This CDR3 is built from 14 residues. J lost 9 bases, V lost 0 bases, and 2 bases had no gene match. Germline values: CDR1 SGHDT, CDR2 YYEEEE. CDR3 coding DNA: TGTGCCAGCAGCTTGGCAGGGGGCGGTTCACCCCTCCACTTT. As protein: CASSLAGGGSPLHF.

This clone was counted a single time. This chain links TRBV6-1 with TRBJ1-2; no clear D gene. There are 14 residues in the CDR3. Germline CDR1 reads MNHNS; CDR2 reads SASEGT. Between the trimmed V and J ends, which lost 6 bases and 0 bases, there was a span of 11 bases. CDR3 protein: CASRPGAANYGYTF. As DNA, the CDR3 is TGTGCCAGCAGGCCAGGTGCCGCTAACTATGGCTACACCTTC.